This is a list of T cell receptor beta chains from one sample in a study of patients and donors after allogeneic stem cell transplantation. MiXCR was run by TCRdb on the RT-PCR reads, yielding one entry per CDR3 protein. The sample yields over 400,000 distinct CDR3 sequences, 16% seen once. What was sequenced was blood, either unsorted or a sorted T cell fraction (not recorded which). These receptors were collected from a human donor who was either an allogeneic HSCT recipient or a stem cell or donor lymphocyte infusion donor (not recorded which). It is not recorded whose cells these are; they may come from a transplant donor. Each CDR3 is given with its conserved first and last residue. A D gene is named only where the DNA matches it firmly. Size is stated for part of the rows, as once, few or many counts, or as a class when the clone is expanded.

clone size: .; D gene: .; V gene: TRBV5-6; J gene: TRBJ2-1; CDR3 protein: CASSTTRSSYNEQFF; CDR3 DNA: TGTGCCAGCAGCACGACTAGGAGCTCCTACAATGAGCAGTTCTTC
clone size: .; D gene: TRBD1; V gene: TRBV20-1; J gene: TRBJ2-7; CDR3 protein: CSFRGQGPYEQYF; CDR3 DNA: TGCAGCTTCCGGGGACAGGGCCCCTACGAGCAGTACTTC
clone size: many; D gene: .; V gene: TRBV29-1; J gene: TRBJ2-7; CDR3 protein: CSVRMDSYEQYF; CDR3 DNA: TGCAGCGTTAGAATGGACAGCTACGAGCAGTACTTC
clone size: .; D gene: .; V gene: TRBV27; J gene: TRBJ2-1; CDR3 protein: CASSLRGARANEQFF; CDR3 DNA: TGTGCCAGCAGTTTAAGGGGGGCCCGGGCCAATGAGCAGTTCTTC
clone size: .; D gene: TRBD2; V gene: TRBV20-1; J gene: TRBJ2-5; CDR3 protein: CSALLAGSQETQYF; CDR3 DNA: TGCAGTGCCCTACTAGCGGGCTCACAAGAGACCCAGTACTTC
clone size: .; D gene: TRBD2; V gene: TRBV2; J gene: TRBJ2-1; CDR3 protein: CASSPPTSGVGFF; CDR3 DNA: TGTGCCAGCAGTCCCCCGACTAGCGGGGTCGGTTTCTTC
clone size: .; D gene: .; V gene: TRBV12-3/TRBV12-4; J gene: TRBJ2-5; CDR3 protein: CASSHTETQYF; CDR3 DNA: TGTGCCAGCAGCCACACGGAGACCCAGTACTTC
clone size: few; D gene: .; V gene: TRBV7-9; J gene: TRBJ2-6; CDR3 protein: CASSSPYRVGANVLTF; CDR3 DNA: TGTGCCAGCAGCTCCCCCTATAGGGTTGGGGCCAACGTCCTGACTTTC
clone size: few; D gene: TRBD2; V gene: TRBV19; J gene: TRBJ2-1; CDR3 protein: CASEREGNEQFF; CDR3 DNA: TGTGCCTCCGAGCGGGAGGGGAATGAGCAGTTCTTC
clone size: .; D gene: TRBD2; V gene: TRBV6-1; J gene: TRBJ2-2; CDR3 protein: CASVLAGVTGELFF; CDR3 DNA: TGTGCCAGCGTACTAGCGGGAGTCACCGGGGAGCTGTTTTTT
clone size: many; D gene: .; V gene: TRBV3-1; J gene: TRBJ1-6; CDR3 protein: CASSLVDSPLHF; CDR3 DNA: TGTGCCAGCAGCCTTGTGGACTCACCCCTCCACTTT
clone size: many; D gene: .; V gene: TRBV18; J gene: TRBJ2-3; CDR3 protein: CASSPQGVIGLFTDTQYF; CDR3 DNA: TGTGCCAGCTCACCGCAGGGTGTTATAGGACTTTTCACAGATACGCAGTATTTT
clone size: many; D gene: TRBD1; V gene: TRBV6-4; J gene: TRBJ1-2; CDR3 protein: CASSDSSVTGVDGYTF; CDR3 DNA: TGTGCCAGCAGTGACTCGAGCGTGACAGGGGTTGATGGCTACACCTTC
clone size: .; D gene: TRBD1; V gene: TRBV7-8; J gene: TRBJ2-7; CDR3 protein: CASSLEGQPWDEQYF; CDR3 DNA: TGTGCCAGCAGCTTAGAGGGACAGCCATGGGACGAGCAGTACTTC
clone size: few; D gene: .; V gene: TRBV20-1; J gene: TRBJ1-1; CDR3 protein: CSARDGGMNTEAFF; CDR3 DNA: TGCAGTGCTAGAGACGGGGGGATGAACACTGAAGCTTTCTTT
clone size: few; D gene: .; V gene: TRBV6-5; J gene: TRBJ2-7; CDR3 protein: CASSFPRRGAYEQYF; CDR3 DNA: TGTGCCAGCAGTTTTCCTCGACGGGGCGCCTACGAGCAGTACTTC
clone size: .; D gene: .; V gene: TRBV20-1; J gene: TRBJ1-6; CDR3 protein: CSAEDSNSPLHF; CDR3 DNA: TGCAGTGCGGAAGACAGCAATTCACCCCTCCACTTT
clone size: few; D gene: TRBD2; V gene: TRBV5-1; J gene: TRBJ2-2; CDR3 protein: CASPPGLTSNTGELFF; CDR3 DNA: TGCGCCAGCCCACCGGGACTAACATCGAACACCGGGGAGCTGTTTTTT
clone size: many; D gene: .; V gene: TRBV20-1; J gene: TRBJ2-1; CDR3 protein: CSARGTVGTNEQFF; CDR3 DNA: TGCAGTGCTAGAGGTACGGTCGGGACCAATGAGCAGTTCTTC
clone size: .; D gene: TRBD2; V gene: TRBV7-2; J gene: TRBJ2-2; CDR3 protein: CASSLAPWGSGTNTGELFF; CDR3 DNA: TGTGCCAGCAGCTTAGCCCCGTGGGGCAGCGGGACGAACACCGGGGAGCTGTTTTTT
clone size: few; D gene: .; V gene: TRBV7-8; J gene: TRBJ2-5; CDR3 protein: CASSFPPWETQYF; CDR3 DNA: TGTGCCAGCAGCTTCCCCCCGTGGGAGACCCAGTACTTC
clone size: .; D gene: .; V gene: TRBV15; J gene: TRBJ2-1; CDR3 protein: CATSRSHGTKAVDEQFF; CDR3 DNA: TGTGCCACCAGCAGATCCCACGGGACGAAGGCAGTGGATGAGCAGTTCTTC
clone size: many; D gene: .; V gene: TRBV29-1; J gene: TRBJ2-1; CDR3 protein: CSVKSSYNEQFF; CDR3 DNA: TGCAGCGTGAAAAGCTCCTACAATGAGCAGTTCTTC
clone size: few; D gene: TRBD1; V gene: TRBV27; J gene: TRBJ1-1; CDR3 protein: CASSFLGQGGITEAFF; CDR3 DNA: TGTGCCAGCAGTTTCCTCGGACAGGGGGGGATCACTGAAGCTTTCTTT
clone size: many; D gene: TRBD1; V gene: TRBV10-3; J gene: TRBJ2-7; CDR3 protein: CAIRDRVSYEQYF; CDR3 DNA: TGTGCCATCAGGGACAGGGTGTCTTACGAGCAGTACTTC
clone size: .; D gene: .; V gene: TRBV7-6; J gene: TRBJ2-7; CDR3 protein: CASSLEGTHEQYF; CDR3 DNA: TGTGCCAGCAGCTTAGAGGGGACTCACGAGCAGTACTTC
clone size: few; D gene: TRBD1; V gene: TRBV12-3/TRBV12-4; J gene: TRBJ2-7; CDR3 protein: CASSRRVGGVYEQYF; CDR3 DNA: TGTGCCAGCAGCCGACGGGTAGGGGGCGTATACGAGCAGTACTTC
clone size: .; D gene: TRBD2; V gene: TRBV11-1; J gene: TRBJ2-2; CDR3 protein: CASSFGAGAAGELFF; CDR3 DNA: TGTGCCAGCAGCTTCGGGGCGGGAGCGGCCGGGGAGCTGTTTTTT
clone size: few; D gene: .; V gene: TRBV12-5; J gene: TRBJ2-5; CDR3 protein: CASGLSWETQYF; CDR3 DNA: TGTGCTAGTGGTTTGTCGTGGGAGACCCAGTACTTC
clone size: .; D gene: .; V gene: TRBV19; J gene: TRBJ2-7; CDR3 protein: CASSSRGGEQYF; CDR3 DNA: TGTGCCAGTAGTAGTCGTGGAGGCGAGCAGTACTTC
clone size: few; D gene: TRBD2; V gene: TRBV7-9; J gene: TRBJ2-7; CDR3 protein: CASSPTPTSRTDEQYF; CDR3 DNA: TGTGCCAGCAGCCCTACACCGACTAGCCGGACGGACGAGCAGTACTTC
clone size: .; D gene: .; V gene: TRBV12-3/TRBV12-4; J gene: TRBJ1-5; CDR3 protein: CASSRRSNQPQHF; CDR3 DNA: TGTGCCAGCAGCCGGCGTAGCAATCAGCCCCAGCATTTT
clone size: .; D gene: TRBD2; V gene: TRBV2; J gene: TRBJ2-3; CDR3 protein: CASRGTSGDTDTQYF; CDR3 DNA: TGTGCCAGTAGAGGGACTAGCGGGGATACAGATACGCAGTATTTT
clone size: many; D gene: .; V gene: TRBV7-2; J gene: TRBJ2-7; CDR3 protein: CASSPPASVSYEQYF; CDR3 DNA: TGTGCCAGCAGCCCCCCGGCTAGCGTCTCCTACGAGCAGTACTTC
clone size: few; D gene: .; V gene: TRBV7-2; J gene: TRBJ1-1; CDR3 protein: CASSSGPSSEAFF; CDR3 DNA: TGTGCCAGCAGCAGTGGACCGTCCTCTGAAGCTTTCTTT
clone size: .; D gene: .; V gene: TRBV11-2; J gene: TRBJ2-7; CDR3 protein: CASSFSGKTYEQYF; CDR3 DNA: TGTGCCAGCAGCTTTTCCGGCAAAACCTACGAGCAGTACTTC
clone size: .; D gene: TRBD1; V gene: TRBV20-1; J gene: TRBJ2-1; CDR3 protein: CSAHDRGSYNEQFF; CDR3 DNA: TGCAGTGCTCACGACAGGGGCTCTTACAATGAGCAGTTCTTC
clone size: few; D gene: .; V gene: TRBV19; J gene: TRBJ2-7; CDR3 protein: CATRSDRRTYEQYF; CDR3 DNA: TGTGCCACCCGATCAGACAGGAGGACCTACGAGCAGTACTTC
clone size: few; D gene: .; V gene: TRBV10-3; J gene: TRBJ1-1; CDR3 protein: CAISGLDGLVAFF; CDR3 DNA: TGTGCCATCAGTGGCTTAGATGGGTTAGTCGCTTTCTTT
clone size: few; D gene: TRBD2; V gene: TRBV29-1; J gene: TRBJ2-1; CDR3 protein: CSVLAALSPEQFF; CDR3 DNA: TGCAGCGTTCTAGCGGCCCTTTCACCTGAGCAGTTCTTC
clone size: .; D gene: .; V gene: TRBV24-1; J gene: TRBJ2-2; CDR3 protein: CATSDLTTGELFF; CDR3 DNA: TGTGCCACCAGTGATTTGACAACCGGGGAGCTGTTTTTT
clone size: few; D gene: .; V gene: TRBV4-1; J gene: TRBJ2-7; CDR3 protein: CASSQLPPSVGYEQYF; CDR3 DNA: TGCGCCAGCAGCCAACTACCACCTAGCGTGGGTTACGAGCAGTACTTC
clone size: few; D gene: TRBD2; V gene: TRBV28; J gene: TRBJ2-5; CDR3 protein: CASHQWQGLAGHSQETQYF; CDR3 DNA: TGTGCCAGCCACCAGTGGCAGGGACTAGCGGGACACTCCCAAGAGACCCAGTACTTC
clone size: .; D gene: TRBD2; V gene: TRBV10-2; J gene: TRBJ2-3; CDR3 protein: CASSDRSREGTDTQYF; CDR3 DNA: TGCGCCAGCAGTGACCGGTCGCGGGAGGGCACGGATACGCAGTATTTT
clone size: .; D gene: TRBD1; V gene: TRBV7-3; J gene: TRBJ2-2; CDR3 protein: CASSRQGMAGELFF; CDR3 DNA: TGTGCCAGCAGCCGACAGGGGATGGCCGGGGAGCTGTTTTTT
clone size: few; D gene: .; V gene: TRBV6-1; J gene: TRBJ2-1; CDR3 protein: CASIPGYPYNEQFF; CDR3 DNA: TGTGCCAGCATCCCAGGGTACCCTTACAATGAGCAGTTCTTC
clone size: few; D gene: TRBD1; V gene: TRBV20-1; J gene: TRBJ1-6; CDR3 protein: CSASYKGAGNSPLHF; CDR3 DNA: TGCAGTGCTTCATATAAGGGGGCCGGGAATTCACCCCTCCACTTT
clone size: few; D gene: TRBD2; V gene: TRBV20-1; J gene: TRBJ2-1; CDR3 protein: CSASSGRATEQFF; CDR3 DNA: TGCAGTGCTAGTAGCGGGAGGGCCACTGAGCAGTTCTTC
clone size: few; D gene: .; V gene: TRBV27; J gene: TRBJ1-2; CDR3 protein: CASSLTWDAIFFNYGYTF; CDR3 DNA: TGTGCCAGCAGTCTAACTTGGGATGCCATATTCTTTAACTATGGCTACACCTTC
clone size: .; D gene: TRBD1; V gene: TRBV24-1; J gene: TRBJ1-1; CDR3 protein: CATRDRAEAFF; CDR3 DNA: TGTGCCACCCGGGACAGGGCTGAAGCTTTCTTT